The clone carrying this TCR beta chain was picked up one time. The antigen is undetermined. All patients relapsed after autologous stem cell transplantation, and brentuximab vedotin exposure varied. Patients had relapsed/refractory classical Hodgkin lymphoma with complete response, partial response or progressive disease as best response. This entry is derived from a study of PD-1 blockade in classical Hodgkin lymphoma. Here immunoSEQ multiplex PCR was the method, and the copy in TCRdb shows in-frame clones only, minus some. In the table there are about 25,000 clones, approximately 80% of which are singletons. The junction had 2 bases not matched to a gene; V was cut back by 2 bases and J by 0 bases. Germline CDR1 is SGHTS and CDR2 is YDEGEE. The CDR3 has 15 amino acids. Regarding the study as a whole: Patients starting nivolumab under 1 year after ASCT were excluded. CD4+ TCR diversity rose significantly by C4D1, and CD8+ TCR diversity did not. Lower baseline TCR diversity marked trial partial responders and progressors.

The chain recombines TRBV5-8 with TRBJ2-1; 7 positions match TRBD2. Sequencing used peripheral blood mononuclear cells (PBMCs), obtained at baseline. The clonotype comes from a human donor with classical Hodgkin lymphoma. CDR3 coding DNA: TGTGCCAGCAGCTTCGGGGGGAGCTCCTACAATGAGCAGTTCTTC. As protein: CASSFGGSSYNEQFF.